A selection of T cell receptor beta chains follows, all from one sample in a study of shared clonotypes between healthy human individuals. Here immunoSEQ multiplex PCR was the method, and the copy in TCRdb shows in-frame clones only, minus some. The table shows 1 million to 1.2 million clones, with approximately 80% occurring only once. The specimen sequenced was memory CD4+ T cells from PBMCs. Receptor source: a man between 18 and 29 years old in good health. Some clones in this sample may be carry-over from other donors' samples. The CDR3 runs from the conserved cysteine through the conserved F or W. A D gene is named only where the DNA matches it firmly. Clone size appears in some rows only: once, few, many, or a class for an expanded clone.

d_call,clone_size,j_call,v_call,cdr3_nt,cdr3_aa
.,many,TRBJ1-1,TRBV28,TGTGCCACCCAATCGGCCTGGAGAACTGAAGCTTTCTTT,CATQSAWRTEAFF
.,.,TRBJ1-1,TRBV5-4,TGTGCCAGCAGCTTGCCCGCTGGGAGGAGCGCTGAAGCTTTCTTT,CASSLPAGRSAEAFF
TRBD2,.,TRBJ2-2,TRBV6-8,TGTGCCAGCAGTTACTCGGGGCGGGAGGCGACCGGGGAGCTGTTTTTT,CASSYSGREATGELFF
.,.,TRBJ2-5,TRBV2,TGTGCCAGCAGCAAAAGCAGGGCCGGGGAGACCCAGTACTTC,CASSKSRAGETQYF
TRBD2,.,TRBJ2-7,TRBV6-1,TGTGCCAGCAGTGAAGTTCGGGGGGGACTCTACGAGCAGTACTTC,CASSEVRGGLYEQYF
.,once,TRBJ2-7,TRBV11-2,TGTGCCAGCAGCTTAGAATTGGCGGTCTCCTCCTACGAGCAGTACTTC,CASSLELAVSSYEQYF
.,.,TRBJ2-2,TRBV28,TGTGCCAGCAGGAGATGGGACGGATACACCGGGGAGCTGTTTTTT,CASRRWDGYTGELFF
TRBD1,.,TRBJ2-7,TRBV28,TGTGCCAGCAGTACGGGACAGGGGGATACCTACGAGCAGTACTTC,CASSTGQGDTYEQYF
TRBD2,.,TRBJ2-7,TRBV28,TGTGCCAGCAGTTCTCCTGGGACTAGCGGAAAGCAGTACTTC,CASSSPGTSGKQYF
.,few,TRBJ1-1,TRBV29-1,TGCAGCGTTGGTAGGCAGAACACTGAAGCTTTCTTT,CSVGRQNTEAFF
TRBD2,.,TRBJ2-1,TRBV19,TGTGCCAGTAGTGAAGCTAGCGGTAGATCCGGTGAGCAGTTCTTC,CASSEASGRSGEQFF
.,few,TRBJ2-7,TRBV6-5,TGTGCCAGCAGTTACTCGTCACAGGTAGGAGGTCGCGAGCAGTACTTC,CASSYSSQVGGREQYF
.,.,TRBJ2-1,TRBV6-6,TGTGCCAGCGGTCGTGGTGGCTCCTACAATGAGCAGTTCTTC,CASGRGGSYNEQFF
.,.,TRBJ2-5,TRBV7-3,TGTGCCAGCAGCATCCTGGGGCAGGGAGAGACCCAGTACTTC,CASSILGQGETQYF
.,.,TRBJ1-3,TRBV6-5,TGTGCCAGCAGTTACCGGAACCCACGCTCTGGAAACACCATATATTTT,CASSYRNPRSGNTIYF
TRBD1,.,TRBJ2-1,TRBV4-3,TGCGCCAGCAGCCAAGACAGGACAGGGGGCGAACTGCGGGCCTCCTACAATGAGCAGTTCTTC,CASSQDRTGGELRASYNEQFF
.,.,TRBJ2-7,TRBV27,TGTGCCAGCAGTTTCGGGCTAAAGTCCTACGAGCAGTACTTC,CASSFGLKSYEQYF
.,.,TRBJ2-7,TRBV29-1,TGCAGCGTCCGGGACGTGCCGCCCGAGCAGTACTTC,CSVRDVPPEQYF
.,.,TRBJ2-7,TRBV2,TGTGCCAGCAAAAAGGGTCCCCGCTACGAGCAGTACTTC,CASKKGPRYEQYF
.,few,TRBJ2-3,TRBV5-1,TGCGCCAGCAGCTTGGCCGGGACTAGCACAGATACGCAGTATTTT,CASSLAGTSTDTQYF
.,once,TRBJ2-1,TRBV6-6,TGTGCCAGCAGTTACGGGGGGACCTATGAGCAGTTCTTC,CASSYGGTYEQFF
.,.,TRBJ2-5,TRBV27,TGTGCCAGCAGTTTCGGAAACTGGGAGACCCAGTACTTC,CASSFGNWETQYF
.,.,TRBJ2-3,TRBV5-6,TGTGCCAGCACCCTCTGGGGGCAGCGTACAGATACGCAGTATTTT,CASTLWGQRTDTQYF
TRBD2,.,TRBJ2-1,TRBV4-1,TGCGCCAGCAGCCAAGGGGCTCTCGGCCTAGCGGGAGTCAATGAGCAGTTCTTC,CASSQGALGLAGVNEQFF
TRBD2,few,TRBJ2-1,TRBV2,TGTGCCAGCTCGGCGCCTGAGCGGGAGTTGCAGTTCTTC,CASSAPERELQFF
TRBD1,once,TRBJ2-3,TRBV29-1,TGCAGCGTTGGAGCCCGGGACAGGGGGATGGATACGCAGTATTTT,CSVGARDRGMDTQYF
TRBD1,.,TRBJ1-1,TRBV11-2,TGTGCCAGCAGCTTAGTATGGGCCAGGGGGCGACTGGGGGACACTGAAGCTTTCTTT,CASSLVWARGRLGDTEAFF
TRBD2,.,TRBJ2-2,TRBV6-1,TGTGCCAGCGAGCGGGAGAGAAACACCGGGGAGCTGTTTTTT,CASERERNTGELFF
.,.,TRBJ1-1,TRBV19,TGTGCCAGTAGTAATTTGCAGGGGAGTTTAGGGAGAACTGAAGCTTTCTTT,CASSNLQGSLGRTEAFF
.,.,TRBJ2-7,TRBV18,TGTGCCAGCTCACCACCGGGGCGTCCCTACGAGCAGTACTTC,CASSPPGRPYEQYF
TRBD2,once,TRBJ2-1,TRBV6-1,TGTGCCATCAGTGAGACTAGCGGGAAATCCTACAATGAGCAGTTCTTC,CAISETSGKSYNEQFF
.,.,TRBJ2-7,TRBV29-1,TGCAGCGCCAACGCGGGACCCTCCTACGAGCAGTACTTC,CSANAGPSYEQYF
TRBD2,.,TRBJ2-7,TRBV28,TGTGCCAGCAGTACCCCTAGCGGAACCTACGAGCAGTACTTC,CASSTPSGTYEQYF
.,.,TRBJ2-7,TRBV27,TGTGCCAGCAGTTCCGGACCAACCCCCGTAAGCTCCTACGAGCAGTACTTC,CASSSGPTPVSSYEQYF
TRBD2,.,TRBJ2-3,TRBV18,TGTGCCAGCTCACCACAGGCGGGAGAGTTGAATACGCAGTATTTT,CASSPQAGELNTQYF
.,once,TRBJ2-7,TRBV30,TGTGCCTGGAGTGTTGGGACACTTTTTGACGAGCAGTACTTC,CAWSVGTLFDEQYF
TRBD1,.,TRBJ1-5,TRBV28,TGTGCCAGCAGTTTACTCACAGGGGGCGGCAATCAGCCCCAGCATTTT,CASSLLTGGGNQPQHF
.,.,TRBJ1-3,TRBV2,TGTGCCAGCAGTGAACCCCCTGGAAACACCATATATTTT,CASSEPPGNTIYF
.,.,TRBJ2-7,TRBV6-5,TGTGCCAGCATTAGGAAAGGTCCATACGAGCAGTACTTC,CASIRKGPYEQYF
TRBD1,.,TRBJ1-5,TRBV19,TGTGCCAGTAAAGAGGCAGGGGGATTCGGCAATCAGCCCCAGCATTTT,CASKEAGGFGNQPQHF
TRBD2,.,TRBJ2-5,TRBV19,TGTGCCAGTAGTCCCGGGACTGCGGCGGGAGTCCCAGAGACCCAGTACTTC,CASSPGTAAGVPETQYF
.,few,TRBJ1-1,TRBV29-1,TGCAGCGTTGAAGCCCAATTAAGGGGCACTGAAGCTTTCTTT,CSVEAQLRGTEAFF
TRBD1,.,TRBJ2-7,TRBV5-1,TGCGCCAGCAGACCAGGGGGCCCTCCCTACGAGCAGTACTTC,CASRPGGPPYEQYF